Below are 4 T cell receptor beta chains sequenced from a single sample in a study of T cell responses to AZD1222 COVID-19 vaccine (dated by TCRdb to about 2021). Library construction relied on the immunoSEQ multiplex PCR assay. TCRdb carries this immuneACCESS record with in-frame sequences only. Its versions omit some clonotypes, under half of them owing to an unresolved V gene in the studies checked, with the rest unexplained. The sample table holds some 150,000 clones, of which approximately 90% were seen once. The top ten clonotypes cover more than 3% of the sample. In the paper's terms, the time point label means: baseline before first vaccination. The sample's treatment or condition label is to be understood as: meningococcal conjugate vaccine given as trial control. The sequences come from peripheral blood, collected on day 0 of MenACWY control vaccination. Every receptor here comes from an adult in good health.

The V and J genes are TRBV3-1 (or the pseudogene TRBV3-2) and TRBJ2-2, with 7 nucleotides matching TRBD1. J lost 5 bases, V lost 4 bases, and 4 bases had no gene match. This CDR3 comprises 14 residues. Looked up from germline, CDR1 is LGHDT and CDR2 is YNNKEL (reference sequence). The CDR3 DNA sequence: TGTGCCAGCAGCCGGAACAGGGGTACCGGGGAGCTGTTTTTT. The encoded protein is CASSRNRGTGELFF.

CDR3 loop: CASSWGLAGGREQFF. The CDR3 DNA reads TGTGCCAGCAGCTGGGGACTAGCGGGAGGGCGGGAGCAGTTCTTC. V is TRBV7-2 and J is TRBJ2-1; 16 bases are a match to TRBD2. Germline assignment: CDR1 SGHTA and CDR2 FQGNSA. The CDR3 is 15 residues long. Trimming removed 4 bases from V and 10 bases from J; junction bases left unmatched: 4.

The V gene is TRBV6-5, the J gene TRBJ1-2; 10 positions match TRBD1. V shed 5 bases and J 8 bases; nucleotides not matched to a gene: 8. The CDR3 consists of 14 residues. Germline V gene data show CDR1 as MNHEY and CDR2 as SVGAGI. CDR3 nucleotide sequence: TGTGCCAGCAGTAGACAGGGGGCGCATCGGGGCTACACCTTC. Encoded protein: CASSRQGAHRGYTF.

The rearrangement uses TRBV3-1 (or the pseudogene TRBV3-2) and TRBJ1-2; D is possibly TRBD1 (6 bases). The CDR3 length is 14 residues. Germline CDR1 and CDR2: LGHDT and YNNKEL (reference sequence). Trimming cost V 1 base and J 5 bases, with 11 bases left between them. Written as DNA, the CDR3 is TGTGCCAGCAGCCAAGCCGGGACAAGTTATGGCTACACCTTC. Amino acids: CASSQAGTSYGYTF.